This TCR beta chain was sequenced in a study of T cell repertoires in cytomegalovirus infection. Study results and caveats: Public TCR beta family frequency separated CMV-and-HLA carriers, including in an independent cohort. In two of eight donors, the top clonotype was HLA-C-restricted CMV-specific.

TCRdb reprocessed the reads via MiXCR and lists one record per CDR3 protein. The sample has 300,000 or so distinct CDR3 sequences; approximately 8.9% are singletons. About this clonotype itself: Its antigen is not identified.

Germline V gene sequence: CDR1 SGHVS, CDR2 FQNEAQ. CDR3 length equals 16 residues. Trimming cost V 3 bases and J 7 bases, with 19 bases left between them. Sequencing used PBMCs. This clonotype originated in a human donor in good health (CMV status not recorded). Some clones in this sample may be carry-over from other donors' samples. The chain combines TRBV7-8 with TRBJ2-1; the D gene could be TRBD1 or TRBD2 (6 bases each). The CDR3, as DNA: TGTGCCAGCAGCTTCATAGGGGGGAGATTAGGGAATGAGCAGTTCTTC. Protein product: CASSFIGGRLGNEQFF.